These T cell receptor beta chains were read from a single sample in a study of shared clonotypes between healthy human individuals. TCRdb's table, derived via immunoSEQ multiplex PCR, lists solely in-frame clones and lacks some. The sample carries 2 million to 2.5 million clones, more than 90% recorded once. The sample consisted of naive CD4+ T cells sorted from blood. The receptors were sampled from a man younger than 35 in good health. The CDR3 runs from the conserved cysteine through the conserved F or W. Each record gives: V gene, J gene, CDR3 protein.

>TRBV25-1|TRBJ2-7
CASSEGTLFYEQYF
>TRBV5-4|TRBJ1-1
CASIGKGTEAFF
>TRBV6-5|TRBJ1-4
CASSQGGRFEKLFF
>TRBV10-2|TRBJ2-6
CASRDRSGANVLTF
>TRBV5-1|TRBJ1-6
CASSLDSVGSSREPLHF
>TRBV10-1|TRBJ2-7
CASSPRLAGGLPEQYF
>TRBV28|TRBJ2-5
CASSELETQYF
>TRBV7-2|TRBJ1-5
CASSLVTLGNGDQPQHF
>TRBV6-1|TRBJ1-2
CASSVDRAPDRYGYTF
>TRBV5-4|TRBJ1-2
CASSQGEGYGYTF
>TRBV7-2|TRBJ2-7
CASSWTSGSYEQYF
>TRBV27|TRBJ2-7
CASSLGGSGEQYF
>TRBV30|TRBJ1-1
CAWSVGLEAFF
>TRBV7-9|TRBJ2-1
CASSPGLADNEQFF
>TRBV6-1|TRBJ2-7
CATSPLGTGGYEQYF
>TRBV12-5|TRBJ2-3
CASGLNSGTSPLTQYF
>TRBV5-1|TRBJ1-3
CASSLGSGSGNTIYF
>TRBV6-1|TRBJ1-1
CASSGQGVSEAFF
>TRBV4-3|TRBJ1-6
CASSPRETGGSPLHF
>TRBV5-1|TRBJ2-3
CASSLARTSGEITDTQYF
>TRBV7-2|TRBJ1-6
CASSGGPEGSPLHF
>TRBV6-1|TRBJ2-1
CASSEQGSGSSHEQFF
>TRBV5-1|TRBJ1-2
CASSLGQVYGYTF
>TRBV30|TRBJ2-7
CAWTGTSGNYEQYF
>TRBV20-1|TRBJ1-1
CSAIVTGAFF
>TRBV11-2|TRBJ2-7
CASSLAMARYEQYF